This TCR beta chain derives from a study of T cells in Graves' hyperthyroidism and ophthalmopathy. Looking at the study overall: Sampling of peripheral blood happened at initial diagnosis, prior to any treatment.

RNA transcripts were the template for amplifying TCR beta CDR3 regions. First-round RT-PCR targeting the TCR CDR3 was performed with the HTBI primer set. TCRdb re-derived calls from the multiplex PCR reads in MiXCR, one entry per CDR3 protein. Among approximately 610,000 distinct CDR3 sequences listed, roughly 14% were seen once. CDR1 is MNHEY and CDR2 is SVGEGT in the germline V gene. CDR3 length: 15 residues. V lost 2 bases and J 3 bases, leaving 11 bases between the germline ends. This clonotype was seen many times. Its antigen is not known. Whole-study findings and limits: Ophthalmopathy could be told apart from stable hyperthyroidism with a 13 V-J model. Most expanded thyroid clonotypes above 0.001 also appeared in blood.

The genes are TRBV6-2 or TRBV6-3 and TRBJ1-5; a weak D match, TRBD1 (5 bases). Material for sequencing was blood. This clonotype was sampled from a woman in her thirties or forties with Graves' ophthalmopathy. The CDR3 nucleotides are TGTGCCAGCAGTTACAGGCAGGGCGACAATCAGCCCCAGCATTTT. Amino acid sequence: CASSYRQGDNQPQHF.